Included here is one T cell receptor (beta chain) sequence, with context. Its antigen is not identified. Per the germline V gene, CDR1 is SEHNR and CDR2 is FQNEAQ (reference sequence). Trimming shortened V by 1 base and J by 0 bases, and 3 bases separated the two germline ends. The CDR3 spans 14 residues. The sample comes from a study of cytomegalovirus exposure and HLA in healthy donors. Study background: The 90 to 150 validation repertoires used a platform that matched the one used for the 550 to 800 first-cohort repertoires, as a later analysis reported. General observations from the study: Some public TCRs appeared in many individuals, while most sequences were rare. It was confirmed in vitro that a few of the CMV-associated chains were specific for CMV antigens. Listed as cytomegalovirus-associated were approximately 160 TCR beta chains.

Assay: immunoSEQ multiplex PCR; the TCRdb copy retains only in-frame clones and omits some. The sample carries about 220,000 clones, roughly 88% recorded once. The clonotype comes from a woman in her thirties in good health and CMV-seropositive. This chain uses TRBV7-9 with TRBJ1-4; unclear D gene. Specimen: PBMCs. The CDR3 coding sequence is TGTGCCAGCAGCTTAGACGCAACTAATGAAAAACTGTTTTTT. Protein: CASSLDATNEKLFF.